The entry below describes one T cell receptor beta chain. The antigen remains undetermined. Trimming cost V 1 base and J 3 bases, with 13 bases left between them. The CDR3 extends over 15 amino acids. The germline V gene has CDR1 LGHDT and CDR2 YNNKEL (reference sequence). These data come from a study of T-cell memory formation after mild COVID-19. Broader study findings: Researchers found some responding clones in pre-infection memory, a sign that cross-reactive memory joined. The study found balanced CD4/CD8 in clones contracting day 15 to 85 and a CD4+ lean in later expanders.

TCRdb reprocessed the 5' RACE reads with MiXCR, giving one entry per CDR3 protein. This table has over 10,000 distinct CDR3 sequences, around 15% appearing once. This rearrangement joins TRBV3-1 to TRBJ2-7; TRBD1 might be the D (6 bases). This clonotype was sampled from a man younger than 35 who had mild COVID-19 (a few samples of this study predate the infection). Cell type and time point are not known. Sequencing input: PBMCs or a T cell subset sorted from them (not recorded which). In DNA form, the CDR3 reads TGTGCCAGCAGCCAAGTCACAGGGTCCCTCTACGAGCAGTACTTC. Protein: CASSQVTGSLYEQYF.